The 32 T cell receptor beta chains below come from one sample, sequenced in a study of human T cells and chemical hapten exposure. It was from unfractionated whole blood that total RNA was extracted. From the 5' RACE reads, TCRdb called clonotypes with MiXCR, one entry per CDR3 protein. The table lists tens of thousands of distinct CDR3 sequences, about 7.7% of them singletons, with 2% to 2.5% in the top ten. These receptors were collected from a male donor in good health.

There are many counts of this clonotype. The chain combines TRBV29-1 with TRBJ2-7; 9 nucleotides match TRBD2. The CDR3 sequence is 14 residues long. The ends lost 6 bases at V and 2 bases at J; junction bases unmatched: 8. Germline CDR1 SQVTM, CDR2 ANQGSEA. The CDR3 sequence: CSVESSGETYEQYF. The CDR3 DNA is TGCAGCGTCGAATCTAGCGGGGAAACCTACGAGCAGTACTTC.

This clonotype was detected only a few times. The chain combines TRBV20-1 with TRBJ2-7; 12 bases align to TRBD2. The CDR3 contains 17 residues. V lost 3 bases, J lost 2 bases, and 11 bases stayed unmatched. Germline loops: CDR1 DFQATT, CDR2 SNEGSKA (reference sequence). CDR3 sequence reads: CSASPGLAGSNTYEQYF. As DNA, the CDR3 is TGCAGTGCTAGCCCCGGACTAGCGGGAAGCAATACCTACGAGCAGTACTTC.

The rearrangement uses TRBV7-2 and TRBJ1-5; 7 nucleotides agree with TRBD1. CDR1 and CDR2 from the germline V gene are SGHTA and FQGNSA. The CDR3 has 13 residues. The trim removed 3 bases at V and 6 bases at J, leaving 2 bases unmatched. The CDR3 here is CASSLGTVQPQHF. The CDR3 region has the DNA TGTGCCAGCAGCTTGGGGACAGTTCAGCCCCAGCATTTT.

V usage is TRBV6-5 and J usage is TRBJ1-6; D is unclear. The CDR3 length is 12 residues. Trimming removed 7 bases from V and 10 bases from J, with 11 bases in between. Looked up from germline, CDR1 is MNHEY and CDR2 is SVGAGI. Here the CDR3 DNA reads TGTGCCAGCACCAACCGTCCGTCACCCCTCCACTTT. Translated: CASTNRPSPLHF.

A few counts support this clonotype. V usage is TRBV4-1 and J usage is TRBJ1-1; D is unresolved. Germline lookup yields CDR1 MGHRA and CDR2 YSYEKL. This CDR3 spans 16 amino acids. With 1 base removed from V and 2 bases from J, the gap between germline ends came to 14 bases. CDR3 loop: CASSQVEVPSNTEAFF. The DNA of the CDR3 is TGCGCCAGCAGCCAAGTTGAGGTGCCTTCAAACACTGAAGCTTTCTTT.

This clonotype was seen repeatedly, ten times or more. The genes are TRBV6-1 and TRBJ2-7; TRBD1 agrees at 10 bases. This CDR3 comprises 16 residues. Germline assignment: CDR1 MNHNS and CDR2 SASEGT. The ends lost 3 bases at V and 5 bases at J; junction bases unmatched: 10. CDR3 sequence (DNA): TGTGCCAGCAGTGATTCTGCCGGGACAGGGGATGACGAGCAGTACTTC. It yields the protein CASSDSAGTGDDEQYF.

A few counts support this clonotype. The V gene is TRBV4-3, the J gene TRBJ1-4, with a tentative D call TRBD1 (6 bases). The ends were cut back, 0 bases at V and 6 bases at J, with 11 bases in the middle. The CDR3 sequence is 15 residues long. CDR1 and CDR2 (germline): LGHNA, YSLEER. Here the CDR3 DNA reads TGCGCCAGCAGCCAAGATTGGGAGGGGGATGAAAAACTGTTTTTT. Protein sequence: CASSQDWEGDEKLFF.

V and J are TRBV6-2 or TRBV6-3 and TRBJ1-5; D is unclear. The CDR3 consists of 17 residues. V shed 3 bases and J shed 2 bases, with 17 bases lying between them. Germline lookup yields CDR1 MNHEY and CDR2 SVGEGT. The CDR3 coding sequence is TGTGCCAGCAGTTATTCCACCGGCAAGGGAGGCAATCAGCCCCAGCATTTT. As protein: CASSYSTGKGGNQPQHF.

This clonotype has at least ten counts. V usage is TRBV20-1 and J usage is TRBJ2-7, with 10 bases aligning to TRBD1. Germline CDR1 and CDR2: DFQATT and SNEGSKA (reference sequence). V trimming: 6 bases; J trimming: 7 bases; junction bases outside the gene matches: 12. The length of the CDR3 is 14 residues. The CDR3 protein is CSAPDRGQAWEQYF. CDR3 in DNA: TGCAGTGCGCCAGACAGGGGGCAGGCTTGGGAGCAGTACTTC.

The chain couples TRBV30 to TRBJ2-2; the D gene is possibly TRBD1 (6 bases). Germline V lookup: CDR1 GTSNPN, CDR2 SVGIG (reference sequence). The CDR3 runs to 13 residues. V was trimmed by 4 bases and J by 6 bases, leaving 12 bases between them. CDR3 protein: CAWNQQGSGELFF. The CDR3 bases are TGTGCCTGGAACCAACAGGGATCCGGGGAGCTGTTTTTT.

This clonotype was counted a few times. The chain has TRBV20-1 and TRBJ1-4; unclear D gene. Trimming left V 3 bases short and J 6 bases short, with 5 bases between. Germline V CDR1 and CDR2: DFQATT, SNEGSKA (reference sequence). This CDR3 is 11 amino acids long. In DNA, the CDR3 is TGCAGTGCTAGCTGGGATGAAAAACTGTTTTTT. Protein sequence: CSASWDEKLFF.

This clonotype came up a few times. The chain employs TRBV6-2 or TRBV6-3 and TRBJ1-3; D ambiguous. The CDR3 runs to 15 residues. V gave up 6 bases and J gave up 6 bases, with 18 bases separating them. Germline loops: CDR1 MNHEY, CDR2 SVGEGT. The CDR3 is CASRSSRAGENTIYF. The CDR3 bases are TGTGCCAGCAGATCCTCGCGGGCTGGAGAAAACACCATATATTTT.

The chain links TRBV6-5 to TRBJ2-3, with TRBD2 matching over 8 bases. The V segment lost 6 bases and the J segment 3 bases; nucleotides outside the gene matches: 2. Germline V lookup: CDR1 MNHEY, CDR2 SVGAGI. The CDR3 length is 13 residues. As DNA, the CDR3 is TGTGCCAGCAGCGGGAGGGTAACAGATACGCAGTATTTT. Amino acid sequence: CASSGRVTDTQYF.

The rearrangement uses TRBV10-3 and TRBJ2-7; weak D call: TRBD1 (6 bases). Germline values: CDR1 ENHRY, CDR2 SYGVKD. CDR3 length equals 18 residues. V lost 7 bases and J 5 bases, leaving 30 bases between the germline ends. This CDR3 is CAITPGAGSPPLRDEQYF. CDR3 in DNA: TGTGCCATCACCCCAGGGGCAGGGAGCCCTCCACTACGGGACGAGCAGTACTTC.

This clonotype has a handful of counts. The gene calls are TRBV29-1 and TRBJ2-7, with 7 nucleotides matching TRBD1. Germline CDR1 reads SQVTM; CDR2 reads ANQGSEA. After removal of 4 bases from V and 4 bases from J, the junction contained 10 bases not matched to a gene. CDR3 length: 14 residues. This chain's CDR3 is CSVGKPGGKYEQYF. Here the CDR3 DNA reads TGCAGCGTTGGAAAGCCAGGGGGAAAGTACGAGCAGTACTTC.

This clonotype showed up just a few times. J is TRBJ2-7 and V is TRBV20-1; no definite D call. This CDR3 has 13 residues. The germline gives CDR1 DFQATT, CDR2 SNEGSKA (reference sequence). V lost 1 base to trimming and J lost 0 bases, with 7 bases between them. The CDR3 is CSARGVISYEQYF. CDR3 DNA sequence: TGCAGTGCTAGAGGGGTGATCTCCTACGAGCAGTACTTC.

This clonotype came up many times. The V gene is TRBV9, the J gene TRBJ2-7; TRBD1 matches 9 bases. The CDR3 is 20 amino acids. Germline CDR1 reads SGDLS; CDR2 reads YYNGEE. Germline trimming cut 0 bases from V and 3 bases from J; bases unmatched to any gene: 19. Written as DNA, the CDR3 is TGTGCCAGCAGCGTAGGTTTGGGAAAACGGGACAGGGCCCACGGCTACGAGCAGTACTTC. It is translated as CASSVGLGKRDRAHGYEQYF. Full variable domain (outside the CDR3, taken from reference TRBV9 and TRBJ2-7): DSGVTQTPKHLITATGQRVTLRCSPRSGDLSVYWYQQSLDQGLQFLIQYYNGEERAKGNILERFSAQQFPDLHSELNLSSLELGDSALYFCASSVGLGKRDRAHGYEQYFGPGTRLTVT.

This clonotype occurred a few times. This chain connects TRBV14 to TRBJ1-5; D may be TRBD1 (6 bases). Germline V gene sequence: CDR1 SGHDN, CDR2 FVKESK. The V gene lost 2 bases and the J gene lost 7 bases, with 9 bases spanning the gap. The CDR3 has 13 amino acids. The CDR3 spells CASSQSRGQPQHF. The CDR3 nucleotides read TGTGCCAGCAGCCAATCGAGGGGGCAGCCCCAGCATTTT. Combining the CDR3 with reference TRBV14 and TRBJ1-5 gives the whole variable domain EAGVTQFPSHSVIEKGQTVTLRCDPISGHDNLYWYRRVMGKEIKFLLHFVKESKQDESGMPNNRFLAERTGGTYSTLKVQPAELEDSGVYFCASSQSRGQPQHFGDGTRLSIL.

The chain combines TRBV3-1 with TRBJ1-1; D call uncertain. This CDR3 comprises 18 residues. Germline CDR1 LGHDT, CDR2 YNNKEL (reference sequence). Trimming cost V 0 bases and J 4 bases, with 21 bases left between them. The CDR3 reads CASSQDLFQTPWGTEAFF. CDR3 DNA sequence: TGTGCCAGCAGCCAAGATCTCTTCCAGACCCCTTGGGGCACTGAAGCTTTCTTT.

This clonotype occurred many times. The CDR3, as DNA: TGTGCCAGCAGCCAAAACATGAACACTGAAGCTTTCTTT. It yields the protein CASSQNMNTEAFF. The V gene is TRBV12-3 or TRBV12-4, the J gene TRBJ1-1; the D is unclear. This CDR3 region has 13 residues. Trimming shortened V by 6 bases and J by 0 bases, and 8 bases separated the two germline ends.

The rearrangement links TRBV20-1 to TRBJ1-1, with D unclear. CDR1 and CDR2 from the germline V gene are DFQATT and SNEGSKA (reference sequence). The ends were cut back, 3 bases at V and 0 bases at J, with 8 bases in the middle. CDR3 length: 13 amino acids. This chain's CDR3 is CSASRAVNTEAFF. The CDR3 DNA is TGCAGTGCTAGCCGGGCCGTGAACACTGAAGCTTTCTTT.

This sequence joins TRBV20-1 and TRBJ2-7; D gene uncertain. In germline, CDR1 is DFQATT, CDR2 SNEGSKA (reference sequence). CDR3 length: 12 residues. The ends were cut back, 3 bases at V and 1 base at J, with 7 bases in the middle. CDR3 nucleotide sequence: TGCAGTGCTAGTATCGAATCCTACGAGCAGTACTTC. Translation gives CSASIESYEQYF.

This clonotype has a count of ten or more. The gene calls are TRBV21-1 and TRBJ2-7. TRBV21-1 is flagged as a pseudogene. The CDR3 extends over 12 amino acids. CDR3: CASIPSSYEQYF. The CDR3 nucleotides are TGTGCCAGCATCCCTAGCTCCTACGAGCAGTACTTC.

The genes are TRBV9 and TRBJ2-3; TRBD1 matches at 9 bases. The V segment lost 4 bases and the J segment 3 bases; nucleotides outside the gene matches: 12. The CDR3 is 17 amino acids. Germline-derived CDR1 and CDR2 are SGDLS and YYNGEE. CDR3 residues: CASSPRRDRVRTDTQYF. CDR3 bases: TGTGCCAGCAGCCCCCGCCGGGACAGGGTCCGTACAGATACGCAGTATTTT. The entire variable domain, with the rest obtained from reference TRBV9 and TRBJ2-3, is as follows: DSGVTQTPKHLITATGQRVTLRCSPRSGDLSVYWYQQSLDQGLQFLIQYYNGEERAKGNILERFSAQQFPDLHSELNLSSLELGDSALYFCASSPRRDRVRTDTQYFGPGTRLTVL.

V gene TRBV12-3 or TRBV12-4 combines with J gene TRBJ2-3; 10 positions agree with TRBD2. This CDR3 is built from 15 residues. The V segment lost 4 bases and the J segment 6 bases; nucleotides outside the gene matches: 7. CDR3 residues: CASSYASGGWDTQYF. In DNA, the CDR3 is TGTGCCAGCAGTTACGCTAGCGGGGGTTGGGATACGCAGTATTTT.

This clonotype was seen only a few times. The V call is TRBV30, the J call TRBJ1-5; D unclear. Per germline, CDR1 GTSNPN and CDR2 SVGIG (reference sequence). V lost 5 bases and J 3 bases, leaving 11 bases between the germline ends. CDR3 length: 13 residues. This CDR3 is CAWGSTHNQPQHF. Written as DNA, the CDR3 is TGTGCCTGGGGGAGTACCCACAATCAGCCCCAGCATTTT.

This clonotype has only a few counts. The gene calls are TRBV5-1 and TRBJ1-1; 7 positions agree with TRBD1. The CDR3 covers 14 residues. V lost 5 bases, J lost 4 bases, and 8 bases stayed unmatched. Germline V gene data show CDR1 as SGHRS and CDR2 as YFSETQ. Written as DNA, the CDR3 is TGCGCCAGCAGTTATACAGGGGTTGGCACTGAAGCTTTCTTT. Its translation is CASSYTGVGTEAFF. Drawing the rest from reference TRBV5-1 and TRBJ1-1, the complete variable domain is KAGVTQTPRYLIKTRGQQVTLSCSPISGHRSVSWYQQTPGQGLQFLFEYFSETQRNKGNFPGRFSGRQFSNSRSEMNVSTLELGDSALYLCASSYTGVGTEAFFGQGTRLTVV.

The V call is TRBV5-1, the J call TRBJ1-1; 7 bases agree with TRBD1. Trimming at V came to 3 bases and at J to 8 bases, leaving 13 bases not matched to a gene. This CDR3 is built from 15 residues. Germline V CDR1 and CDR2: SGHRS, YFSETQ. In DNA, the CDR3 is TGCGCCAGCAGCTCCGGGACAGCTCCGTCACTGGAAGCTTTCTTT. It is translated as CASSSGTAPSLEAFF.

This clonotype came up many times. This chain links TRBV27 with TRBJ2-4; 7 nucleotides line up with TRBD1. The V segment lost 5 bases and the J segment 3 bases; nucleotides outside the gene matches: 7. CDR3 length: 15 amino acids. Germline CDR1 is MNHEY and CDR2 is SMNVEV (reference sequence). The CDR3 bases are TGTGCCAGCAGTCCACAGGGGAGCGGCAAAAACATTCAGTACTTC. Its translation: CASSPQGSGKNIQYF.

The rearrangement joins TRBV27 to TRBJ1-6; TRBD1 is a possible D gene (5 bases). There are 17 residues in the CDR3. Looked up from germline, CDR1 is MNHEY and CDR2 is SMNVEV (reference sequence). V lost 4 bases and J lost 8, with 21 bases in between. CDR3 residues: CASSSLLGDLTDSPLHF. The CDR3 DNA follows: TGTGCCAGCAGTTCACTCCTGGGGGACTTGACCGATTCACCCCTCCACTTT.

The chain has TRBV5-4 and TRBJ2-3, with 9 bases fitting TRBD1. The CDR3 sequence is 14 residues long. Germline CDR1 SGHNT, CDR2 YYREEE (reference sequence). J lost 6 bases, V lost 5 bases, and 7 bases had no gene match. DNA of the CDR3: TGTGCCAGCAGTAAACAGGGGGCGCAGGATACGCAGTATTTT. This codes for CASSKQGAQDTQYF. The whole variable domain, filled in from reference TRBV5-4 and TRBJ2-3, reads ETGVTQSPTHLIKTRGQQVTLRCSSQSGHNTVSWYQQALGQGPQFIFQYYREEENGRGNFPPRFSGLQFPNYSSELNVNALELDDSALYLCASSKQGAQDTQYFGPGTRLTVL.

This clonotype occurred many times. The V call is TRBV20-1, the J call TRBJ2-7; 10 bases line up with TRBD2. CDR1 DFQATT and CDR2 SNEGSKA come from the germline V gene (reference sequence). Unmatched junction bases numbered 7, after V lost 1 base and J lost 1 base. This CDR3 is 16 amino acids long. CDR3 DNA sequence: TGCAGTGCTAGAGTTTTGGGGACTAGCGATTCCTACGAGCAGTACTTC. Residues: CSARVLGTSDSYEQYF.